One sample yielded the 24 T cell receptor beta chains listed below, sequenced in a study of blood T cell repertoires in COVID-19. Measured with immunoSEQ multiplex PCR; TCRdb has only the in-frame clones, and not every one. The data contain about 140,000 clones, approximately 78% of them singletons. Sample: peripheral blood. These receptors all come from a woman older than 75 with acute or convalescent COVID-19.

This clone was counted once. V is TRBV24-1 and J is TRBJ2-3, with 9 positions matching TRBD1. V lost 7 bases, J lost 4 bases, and 17 bases stayed unmatched. In germline, CDR1 is KGHDR, CDR2 SFDVKD. This CDR3 spans 18 amino acids. The DNA of the CDR3 is TGTGCCACCAGCTCCCGGGACAGGGTGGTATGGGGTCCAGATACGCAGTATTTT. Protein product: CATSSRDRVVWGPDTQYF.

This sequence joins TRBV6-6 and TRBJ1-6; D is possibly TRBD1 (6 bases). Trimming took off 4 bases at V and 7 bases at J, with 11 bases between the two ends. This CDR3 has 14 residues. The germline V gene has CDR1 MNHNY and CDR2 SVGAGI (reference sequence). CDR3 sequence reads: CASSLDSENSPLHF. DNA of the CDR3: TGTGCCAGCAGTTTGGACAGTGAAAATTCACCCCTCCACTTT.

This chain links TRBV7-9 with TRBJ1-2; tentatively, D is TRBD1 (6 bases). V dropped 5 bases and J dropped 8 bases, with 18 bases sitting between them. The V gene's germline CDR1 is SEHNR and CDR2 FQNEAQ (reference sequence). This CDR3 is 14 amino acids long. CDR3: CASSPWGGQEGYTF. In DNA, the CDR3 is TGTGCCAGCAGCCCATGGGGGGGGCAGGAAGGCTACACCTTC.

This chain uses TRBV4-1 with TRBJ1-2, with a possible D match to TRBD1 (5 bases). Looked up from germline, CDR1 is MGHRA and CDR2 is YSYEKL. Trimming pared 4 bases from V and 0 bases from J, leaving 15 bases between. The CDR3 runs 16 residues. CDR3 sequence: CASSRRDSSPNYGYTF. The CDR3 DNA is TGCGCCAGCAGCCGCCGTGACAGCAGTCCTAACTATGGCTACACCTTC.

This clone appeared a single time. V gene TRBV5-6 combines with J gene TRBJ1-5; possibly TRBD1 for D (5 bases). This CDR3 contains 15 residues. Between the trimmed V and J ends, which lost 4 bases and 4 bases, there was a span of 15 bases. CDR1 and CDR2 (germline): SGHDT, YYEEEE. The CDR3 DNA is TGTGCCAGCAGCGGGGAGGGGACTCGGAATCAGCCCCAGCATTTT. As protein: CASSGEGTRNQPQHF.

This clone has just one count. CDR3 region: CASSRTSGRPSYNEQFF. Written as DNA, the CDR3 is TGTGCCAGCAGCCGGACTAGCGGGAGACCATCCTACAATGAGCAGTTCTTC. The chain is built from TRBV7-8 and TRBJ2-1; 13 bases fit TRBD2. Germline-derived CDR1 and CDR2 are SGHVS and FQNEAQ. V was pared by 5 bases and J by 1 base, with 5 bases of the junction left unmatched. The CDR3 is 17 residues long.

The CDR3 reads CASSPGVIRQGIGNTIYF. DNA for the CDR3: TGCGCCAGCAGCCCAGGGGTAATCAGACAGGGTATCGGAAACACCATATATTTT. The rearrangement links TRBV4-1 to TRBJ1-3; 7 bases align to TRBD1. The CDR3 totals 18 residues. Trimming cost V 4 bases and J 4 bases; bases outside gene matches: 16. In germline, CDR1 is MGHRA, CDR2 YSYEKL.

V gene TRBV7-3 combines with J gene TRBJ2-1, with 8 bases fitting TRBD2. The CDR3 extends over 15 amino acids. CDR1 is SGHTA, CDR2 FQGTGA, per germline. The junction had 8 bases not matched to a gene; V was cut back by 3 bases and J by 7 bases. CDR3 region: CASSFAGGLRNEQFF. CDR3 nucleotides: TGTGCCAGCAGCTTCGCGGGGGGCCTTAGGAATGAGCAGTTCTTC.

The chain couples TRBV5-8 to TRBJ2-3, with 9 nucleotides matching TRBD2. Trimming took 0 bases from V and 3 from J; bases not matched to a gene: 5. This CDR3 has 16 residues. CDR1 SGHTS and CDR2 YDEGEE come from the germline V gene. The CDR3 bases are TGTGCCAGCAGCTTGGGATTAGCGGGGGCGACAGATACGCAGTATTTT. It encodes CASSLGLAGATDTQYF. The complete variable domain, with remaining parts taken from reference TRBV5-8 and TRBJ2-3, reads EAGVTQSPTHLIKTRGQQATLRCSPISGHTSVYWYQQALGLGLQFLLWYDEGEERNRGNFPPRFSGRQFPNYSSELNVNALELEDSALYLCASSLGLAGATDTQYFGPGTRLTVL.

The rearrangement links TRBV27 to TRBJ1-6, with D perhaps TRBD1 (6 bases). This CDR3 is 14 amino acids long. With 4 bases removed from V and 7 bases from J, the gap between germline ends came to 11 bases. Germline V gene sequence: CDR1 MNHEY, CDR2 SMNVEV (reference sequence). This CDR3 is CASSYGQRNSPLHF. CDR3 sequence (DNA): TGTGCCAGCAGTTACGGACAGAGAAATTCACCCCTCCACTTT.

The V gene is TRBV11-2, the J gene TRBJ2-1; 7 nucleotides agree with TRBD2. The CDR3 is 11 amino acids. V gave up 2 bases and J gave up 15 bases; unmatched junction bases: 4. CDR1 SGHAT and CDR2 FQNNGV come from the germline V gene. CDR3 amino acids: CASSLLGEGFF. The CDR3 region has the DNA TGTGCCAGCAGCTTATTAGGGGAGGGGTTCTTC. Full variable domain (remainder filled in from reference TRBV11-2 and TRBJ2-1): EAGVAQSPRYKIIEKRQSVAFWCNPISGHATLYWYQQILGQGPKLLIQFQNNGVVDDSQLPKDRFSAERLKGVDSTLKIQPAKLEDSAVYLCASSLLGEGFFGPGTRLTVL.

The chain carries TRBV7-4 and TRBJ2-7; D is perhaps TRBD2 (6 bases). The CDR3 runs to 16 residues. Germline CDR1 SGHVT, CDR2 SQSDAQ. With 2 bases removed from V and 2 bases from J, the gap between germline ends came to 16 bases. The CDR3 sequence: CASSLRPGGVPYEQYF. The CDR3 DNA reads TGTGCCAGCAGCTTACGCCCCGGCGGGGTCCCCTACGAGCAGTACTTC.

The chain carries TRBV24-1 and TRBJ2-3, with 10 bases matching TRBD2. This CDR3 region has 14 residues. V lost 6 bases and J lost 4; bases outside the gene matches: 3. The V gene's germline CDR1 is KGHDR and CDR2 SFDVKD. The CDR3 is CATSSGRAPDTQYF. Here the CDR3 DNA reads TGTGCCACCAGTAGCGGGAGGGCCCCAGATACGCAGTATTTT.

The chain links TRBV28 to TRBJ2-1; 9 nucleotides line up with TRBD2. V gave up 2 bases and J gave up 5 bases; unmatched junction bases: 4. Germline loops: CDR1 MDHEN, CDR2 SYDVKM. The CDR3 length is 15 residues. CDR3 nucleotides: TGTGCCAGCAGTTTAGACCAGCGGGGGGACAATGAGCAGTTCTTC. The encoded protein is CASSLDQRGDNEQFF.

The V gene is TRBV28, the J gene TRBJ1-6, with unresolved D. Trimming removed 3 bases from V and 7 bases from J, with 10 bases in between. From germline, CDR1 is MDHEN and CDR2 SYDVKM. This CDR3 spans 14 amino acids. The CDR3 spells CASSFLPSNSPLHF. CDR3 bases: TGTGCCAGCAGTTTCCTTCCCTCGAATTCACCCCTCCACTTT. Looking up the rest from reference TRBV28 and TRBJ1-6 gives the full variable domain: DVKVTQSSRYLVKRTGEKVFLECVQDMDHENMFWYRQDPGLGLRLIYFSYDVKMKEKGDIPEGYSVSREKKERFSLILESASTNQTSMYLCASSFLPSNSPLHFGNGTRLTVT.

The chain has TRBV30 and TRBJ1-2; D not resolved. Germline V gives CDR1 GTSNPN, CDR2 SVGIG (reference sequence). This CDR3 comprises 12 residues. With 0 bases removed from V and 11 bases from J, the gap between germline ends came to 13 bases. The CDR3 DNA reads TGTGCCTGGAGTGTTGGAGCCGCGGGGTACACCTTC. Its protein is CAWSVGAAGYTF.

The chain has TRBV7-2 and TRBJ1-1; TRBD1 might be the D (6 bases). Looked up from germline, CDR1 is SGHTA and CDR2 is FQGNSA. The CDR3 sequence is 15 residues long. V was pared by 1 base and J by 5 bases, with 14 bases between. The CDR3 loop reads CASSLEAGADTEAFF. DNA for the CDR3: TGTGCCAGCAGCTTAGAGGCAGGGGCGGATACTGAAGCTTTCTTT.

The rearrangement uses TRBV15 and TRBJ2-7, with TRBD1 matching 8 bases. Germline CDR1 and CDR2: LNHNV and YYDKDF (reference sequence). This CDR3 has 15 amino acids. The V segment lost 2 bases and the J segment 6 bases; nucleotides outside the gene matches: 9. CDR3 sequence (DNA): TGTGCCACCAGCAGACATGGACAGGGCGTCACCGAGCAGTACTTC. Translated: CATSRHGQGVTEQYF.

This sequence joins TRBV5-1 and TRBJ2-6, with 9 bases matching TRBD1. CDR1 and CDR2 from the germline V gene are SGHRS and YFSETQ. With 2 bases clipped from V and 4 bases from J, the junction kept 7 bases outside the gene matches. The CDR3 is 17 residues long. The CDR3 DNA is TGCGCCAGCAGCTTCTCCGGGACAGGGTCCGGGGCCAACGTCCTGACTTTC. It specifies CASSFSGTGSGANVLTF.

This chain links TRBV15 with TRBJ2-7, with a possible D match to TRBD1 (5 bases). Germline V lookup: CDR1 LNHNV, CDR2 YYDKDF (reference sequence). The CDR3 contains 15 residues. With 6 bases removed from V and 0 bases from J, the gap between germline ends came to 15 bases. CDR3 nucleotide sequence: TGTGCCACCAGTCTCAGGGTCTCCTTCTCCTACGAGCAGTACTTC. It codes for CATSLRVSFSYEQYF.

V gene TRBV13 combines with J gene TRBJ1-1; D is unresolved. This CDR3 spans 14 amino acids. Trimming removed 5 bases at V and 1 base at J, with 11 bases between. Germline V gene sequence: CDR1 PRHDT, CDR2 FYEKMQ (reference sequence). CDR3 in DNA: TGTGCCAGCAGCCCCCGCAGGCGGAACACTGAAGCTTTCTTT. This encodes CASSPRRRNTEAFF.

This clone was seen a handful of times. The chain has TRBV4-2 and TRBJ2-7, with 14 bases that match TRBD2. Per germline, CDR1 LGHNA and CDR2 YNFKEQ. This CDR3 comprises 17 residues. The V and J ends lost 4 bases and 0 bases, in that order; junction bases with no gene match: 5. The CDR3 DNA is TGTGCCAGCAGCCGCCCGGGACTAGCGGGGGACTCCTACGAGCAGTACTTC. Its translation is CASSRPGLAGDSYEQYF.

V and J are TRBV10-1 and TRBJ2-2; 14 positions agree with TRBD2. After removal of 8 bases from V and 5 bases from J, the junction contained 7 bases not matched to a gene. The length of the CDR3 is 16 residues. CDR1 is WNHNN, CDR2 SYGVQD, per germline (reference sequence). The CDR3 region is CASSGTSGRGTGELFF. DNA of the CDR3: TGCGCCAGCTCCGGGACTAGCGGGAGAGGGACCGGGGAGCTGTTTTTT.

The J gene is TRBJ2-5, the V gene TRBV19; 9 bases match TRBD2. The CDR3 totals 16 residues. V was clipped by 4 bases and J by 1 base; unmatched bases: 7. The V gene's germline CDR1 is LNHDA and CDR2 SQIVND (reference sequence). The CDR3 region is CASSRETSGGQETQYF. CDR3 sequence (DNA): TGTGCCAGTAGTAGAGAGACTAGCGGAGGCCAAGAGACCCAGTACTTC.